This T cell receptor beta chain was recovered during a study of technical replicates of blood from a handful of donors. Produced via immunoSEQ multiplex PCR; TCRdb's table is partial and in-frame only. Among tens of thousands of clones listed, roughly 98% were seen once. The length of the CDR3 is 17 residues. From germline, CDR1 is SGHKS and CDR2 YYEKEE (reference sequence). V was pared by 4 bases and J by 7 bases, with 15 bases of the junction left unmatched. The sequenced sample consisted of T cells isolated from PBMCs. The rearrangement uses TRBV5-5 and TRBJ2-1, with 9 bases identical to TRBD2. The TCR sequence derives from a human donor in good health. The CDR3 is CASSAGSLAGAVNEQFF. The CDR3 DNA reads as TGTGCCAGCAGCGCCGGATCGTTAGCGGGAGCTGTAAATGAGCAGTTCTTC.